The 17 T cell receptor beta chains below were found in one sample sequenced in a study of cytomegalovirus exposure and HLA in healthy donors. It was with 60 Vbeta and 13 Jbeta primers that the PCR ran. The data were produced by immunoSEQ multiplex PCR, yet TCRdb's version contains in-frame clones alone and is incomplete. This table holds under 130,000 clones, 78% found once. The sample consisted of PBMCs. Source of these receptors: a man younger than 40 in good health and CMV-seronegative.

The chain combines TRBV19 with TRBJ1-2; TRBD1 matches at 8 bases. Trimming at V came to 6 bases and at J to 3 bases, leaving 6 bases not matched to a gene. Germline V gene data show CDR1 as LNHDA and CDR2 as SQIVND (reference sequence). The CDR3 consists of 14 residues. CDR3 protein: CASRSGQGDYGYTF. CDR3 nucleotides: TGTGCCAGTAGGTCCGGACAGGGAGACTATGGCTACACCTTC.

The CDR3 loop reads CASSLVPLAGKQINEQFF. The CDR3 nucleotides are TGTGCCAGCAGCTTAGTTCCCCTAGCGGGGAAGCAAATCAATGAGCAGTTCTTC. This rearrangement joins TRBV7-2 to TRBJ2-1, with 9 positions matching TRBD2. J was trimmed by 6 bases and V by 1 base; bases with no gene match: 13. The CDR3 runs to 18 residues. Germline V gene lookup returns CDR1 SGHTA and CDR2 FQGNSA.

J is TRBJ2-3 and V is TRBV7-2; D may be TRBD1 (6 bases). Germline CDR1 reads SGHTA; CDR2 reads FQGNSA. This CDR3 is 14 amino acids long. Trimming removed 5 bases from V and 2 bases from J, with 11 bases in between. CDR3 loop: CASSPDRYTDTQYF. CDR3 nucleotides: TGTGCCAGCAGCCCAGACAGGTACACAGATACGCAGTATTTT.

V is TRBV10-2 and J is TRBJ2-5; D is possibly TRBD1 (5 bases). The CDR3 loop spans 13 amino acids. CDR1 is WSHSY, CDR2 SAAADI, per germline. Trimming took 2 bases from V and 7 from J, leaving 11 bases between them. The CDR3: CASSELTVGTQYF. CDR3 DNA sequence: TGCGCCAGCAGTGAGCTGACAGTAGGGACCCAGTACTTC.

The rearrangement uses TRBV6-5 and TRBJ1-1, with a weak D call TRBD1 (6 bases). Deletions cut 6 bases from V and 4 bases from J, with 12 bases between. The CDR3 is 13 residues long. Germline-derived CDR1 and CDR2 are MNHEY and SVGAGI. CDR3 in amino acids: CASSNREPTEAFF. Written as DNA, the CDR3 is TGTGCCAGCAGCAACAGGGAGCCCACTGAAGCTTTCTTT.

This clone was observed a few times. This chain links TRBV7-2 with TRBJ1-1; D unresolved. Germline assignment: CDR1 SGHTA and CDR2 FQGNSA. The CDR3 totals 15 residues. V was pared by 5 bases and J by 0 bases, with 13 bases between. This CDR3 is CASSRIQLMNTEAFF. CDR3 in DNA: TGTGCCAGCAGCCGAATACAGCTCATGAACACTGAAGCTTTCTTT.

This clone was observed a single time. The chain is built from TRBV28 and TRBJ1-4, with TRBD1 matching 9 bases. Germline V gene data show CDR1 as MDHEN and CDR2 as SYDVKM. The trim removed 3 bases at V and 6 bases at J, leaving 8 bases unmatched. The CDR3 contains 16 residues. The CDR3 coding sequence is TGTGCCAGCAGTTTTGCCCGTTGGACAGGGGATGAAAAACTGTTTTTT. This codes for CASSFARWTGDEKLFF.

V and J are TRBV18 and TRBJ1-2, with TRBD1 identical over 7 bases. Germline-derived CDR1 and CDR2 are KGHSH and LQKENI. V shed 6 bases and J 8 bases; nucleotides not matched to a gene: 9. The CDR3 is 13 residues long. The CDR3 is CASSPPQGGGYTF. DNA for the CDR3: TGTGCCAGCTCCCCCCCGCAGGGGGGAGGCTACACCTTC.

This chain connects TRBV7-9 to TRBJ1-4; D unresolved. Trimming removed 0 bases at V and 0 bases at J, with 8 bases between. Looked up from germline, CDR1 is SEHNR and CDR2 is FQNEAQ (reference sequence). The length of the CDR3 is 16 residues. The CDR3 protein is CASSLASGTTNEKLFF. The CDR3 region has the DNA TGTGCCAGCAGCTTAGCGAGCGGGACAACTAATGAAAAACTGTTTTTT.

The V gene is TRBV7-2, the J gene TRBJ2-7; 10 nucleotides align to TRBD1. From germline, CDR1 is SGHTA and CDR2 FQGNSA. The CDR3 has 15 amino acids. Trimming took 1 base from V and 1 from J; bases not matched to a gene: 1. CDR3 protein: CASSLEGQGSYEQYF. The CDR3 nucleotides are TGTGCCAGCAGCTTAGAGGGACAGGGGTCCTACGAGCAGTACTTC.

V is TRBV2 and J is TRBJ2-7; TRBD2 agrees at 10 bases. J gave up 7 bases and V 5 bases, and 11 bases lay outside the gene matches. This CDR3 comprises 15 residues. Germline lookup yields CDR1 SNHLY and CDR2 FYNNEI. The DNA of the CDR3 is TGTGCCAGCAGTCAAGAGGCCCTAGCGGGGGAGGAGCAGTACTTC. Amino acid sequence: CASSQEALAGEEQYF.

CDR3 nucleotide sequence: TGTGCCATCAGTGAGGGTCAGGGCACAGATACGCAGTATTTT. Translated: CAISEGQGTDTQYF. This chain links TRBV10-3 with TRBJ2-3, with D unresolved. V lost 2 bases and J lost 1, with 7 bases in between. Germline values: CDR1 ENHRY, CDR2 SYGVKD. The CDR3 length is 14 residues.

The chain is built from TRBV4-1 and TRBJ1-4, with D tentatively TRBD1 (5 bases). The V end was cut by 0 bases, the J end by 1 base, with 12 bases between. The CDR3 totals 17 residues. Per the germline V gene, CDR1 is MGHRA and CDR2 is YSYEKL. The CDR3 sequence is CASSQDHQGLTNEKLFF. In nucleotides, the CDR3 is TGCGCCAGCAGCCAAGATCATCAGGGACTAACTAATGAAAAACTGTTTTTT.

V is TRBV10-3 and J is TRBJ1-1; no firm D call. The CDR3 runs 14 residues. Germline CDR1 reads ENHRY; CDR2 reads SYGVKD. The germline V and J ends were trimmed by 6 bases and 1 base, with 12 bases remaining between them. In DNA form, the CDR3 reads TGTGCCATCAGCAGTCTTTCAGAGAACACTGAAGCTTTCTTT. It yields the protein CAISSLSENTEAFF.

This clone is a singleton in its sample. The CDR3 DNA is TGTGCCAGCAGCTTGGATGTCATAGCGGGGGGCGCCTACGAGCAGTACTTC. Its protein is CASSLDVIAGGAYEQYF. The chain joins TRBV7-2 to TRBJ2-7; 10 positions match TRBD2. This CDR3 region has 17 residues. The V gene end was trimmed by 3 bases and the J gene end by 2 bases; junction bases not matched to a gene: 10. Germline loops: CDR1 SGHTA, CDR2 FQGNSA. The complete variable domain, with remaining parts taken from reference TRBV7-2 and TRBJ2-7, reads GAGVSQSPSNKVTEKGKDVELRCDPISGHTALYWYRQSLGQGLEFLIYFQGNSAPDKSGLPSDRFSAERTGGSVSTLTIQRTQQEDSAVYLCASSLDVIAGGAYEQYFGPGTRLTVT.

The chain joins TRBV5-6 to TRBJ1-3, with D maybe TRBD1 (6 bases). There are 14 residues in the CDR3. Per germline, CDR1 SGHDT and CDR2 YYEEEE. V lost 3 bases and J lost 4, with 11 bases in between. CDR3 region: CASSSGQLGNTIYF. CDR3 in DNA: TGTGCCAGCAGCTCTGGACAGCTCGGAAACACCATATATTTT. The full variable domain, in which reference TRBV5-6 and TRBJ1-3 provide the parts outside the CDR3, is DAGVTQSPTHLIKTRGQQVTLRCSPKSGHDTVSWYQQALGQGPQFIFQYYEEEERQRGNFPDRFSGHQFPNYSSELNVNALLLGDSALYLCASSSGQLGNTIYFGEGSWLTVV.

CDR3 DNA: TGTGCCAGCAGTGAAAACAGGGGGCCCAATCAGCCCCAGCATTTT. This translates into CASSENRGPNQPQHF. The chain couples TRBV27 to TRBJ1-5; 9 positions match TRBD1. The CDR3 contains 15 residues. V shed 5 bases, J shed 3 bases, and the junction held 5 bases outside the gene matches. Germline V gene sequence: CDR1 MNHEY, CDR2 SMNVEV (reference sequence).